These T cell receptor beta chains were read from a single sample in a study of CD8 T cells in ankylosing spondylitis. Each CDR3 protein is one row after TCRdb ran MiXCR on the 5' RACE reads. The sample contains about 24,000 distinct CDR3 sequences, about 15% of which appear only once. Sequences were obtained from blood. These receptor sequences come from a male donor with ankylosing spondylitis or in good health (not recorded which). The CDR3 runs from the conserved cysteine through the conserved F or W. Fields, in order: D gene, J gene, clone size, V gene, CDR3 protein, CDR3 DNA. A D gene is named only where the DNA matches it firmly. Where a row states a size, it is once, few, many or the class of an expanded clone; other rows omit it.

TRBD1,TRBJ1-3,-,TRBV29-1,CSAAGTGGPSGNTIYF,TGCAGCGCTGCCGGGACAGGGGGCCCCTCTGGAAACACCATATATTTT
-,TRBJ2-2,few,TRBV5-1,CASSVGAGQNTGELFF,TGCGCCAGCAGCGTAGGTGCGGGACAGAACACCGGGGAGCTGTTTTTT
-,TRBJ2-1,many,TRBV10-3,CAISVRGNSYNEQFF,TGTGCCATCAGTGTAAGGGGGAACTCCTACAATGAGCAGTTCTTC
TRBD1,TRBJ2-5,few,TRBV7-2,CASSFSGTGRETQYF,TGTGCCAGCAGCTTCTCCGGGACAGGGAGGGAGACCCAGTACTTC
-,TRBJ2-3,once,TRBV7-9,CASSDSDTQYF,TGTGCCAGCAGCGACTCAGATACGCAGTATTTT
-,TRBJ2-5,-,TRBV4-3,CASSQVLGLQETQYF,TGCGCCAGCAGCCAAGTTCTCGGGCTCCAGGAGACCCAGTACTTC
TRBD2,TRBJ2-2,-,TRBV28,CASTGGRDTGELFF,TGTGCCAGCACGGGGGGGAGGGACACCGGGGAGCTGTTTTTT
-,TRBJ1-1,-,TRBV29-1,CSGAPRQTNTEAFF,TGCAGCGGGGCACCGCGACAGACGAACACTGAAGCTTTCTTT
-,TRBJ2-5,many,TRBV18,CASSPRETQYF,TGTGCCAGCTCACCACGTGAGACCCAGTACTTC
-,TRBJ2-1,many,TRBV24-1,CATSGPYSYNEQFF,TGTGCCACCAGTGGGCCATACTCCTACAATGAGCAGTTCTTC
-,TRBJ2-5,-,TRBV4-2,CASSQDLRETQYF,TGTGCCAGCAGCCAAGATCTTAGAGAGACCCAGTACTTC
TRBD2,TRBJ2-7,many,TRBV6-2/TRBV6-3,CASSYSVAGAYEQYF,TGTGCCAGCAGTTACTCGGTAGCGGGAGCCTACGAGCAGTACTTC
-,TRBJ2-3,-,TRBV12-5,CASGLGGASDTQYF,TGTGCTAGTGGCCTGGGGGGGGCTTCGGATACGCAGTATTTT
-,TRBJ1-1,many,TRBV15,CATSRDRGGTEAFF,TGTGCCACCAGCAGAGATCGAGGTGGAACTGAAGCTTTCTTT